This TCR beta chain was sequenced in a study of cytomegalovirus exposure and HLA in healthy donors. Researchers ran the PCR with 60 Vbeta and 13 Jbeta primers. Sequencing used immunoSEQ multiplex PCR; TCRdb keeps in-frame clones, though not all of them. This table holds over 85,000 clones, around 84% found once. From germline, CDR1 is SGHTA and CDR2 FQGNSA. The CDR3 extends over 15 amino acids. The V segment lost 4 bases and the J segment 4 bases; nucleotides outside the gene matches: 10. Study-wide results and limits: Sequencing probably produced one cluster of sequence variants that were highly shared. Later genetic work tied a missense DCLRE1C variant to beta-chain V and J trimming.

In regard to this clone: Its specificity is unknown.

J is TRBJ2-7 and V is TRBV7-2; 7 bases align to TRBD2. The sample was PBMCs. The receptor was derived from a woman between 25 and 40 years old in good health and CMV-seronegative. Written as DNA, the CDR3 is TGTGCCAGCAGCTCCCGGGAGGACCTGGCTTACGAGCAGTACTTC. It is translated as CASSSREDLAYEQYF.